Each of the 7 T cell receptor beta chains below was sequenced from the same sample in a study of blood T cells in healthy people across ages. A second about 7 to 12 cycle PCR used barcoded and J-beta primers. One entry per CDR3 protein results from TCRdb running MiXCR on the 5' RACE reads. The sample records about 1,400,000 distinct CDR3 sequences, 42% being singletons. Sequenced sample: blood. The origin of the receptors is a woman aged 18 to 35 in good health.

This sequence joins TRBV9 and TRBJ2-6; TRBD1 agrees at 10 bases. Germline trimming cut 3 bases from V and 2 bases from J; bases unmatched to any gene: 5. The length of the CDR3 is 17 residues. Germline V CDR1 and CDR2: SGDLS, YYNGEE. DNA for the CDR3: TGTGCCAGCAGCGGATATGGGACAGGGGCTGGGGCCAACGTCCTGACTTTC. Translating gives CASSGYGTGAGANVLTF.

The chain's CDR3 is CASSFSRLAVNEQFF. The CDR3 DNA reads as TGTGCCAGCAGCTTCTCTAGACTAGCGGTTAATGAGCAGTTCTTC. The chain links TRBV7-9 to TRBJ2-1, with TRBD2 matching 9 bases. CDR1 is SEHNR and CDR2 is FQNEAQ in the germline V gene (reference sequence). The CDR3 has 15 residues. J gave up 7 bases and V 3 bases, and 7 bases lay outside the gene matches.

CDR3 in amino acids: CAISDFLGQGGDQYF. The DNA for the CDR3 is TGTGCCATCAGTGATTTTTTGGGACAGGGCGGGGATCAGTACTTC. The J gene is TRBJ2-5, the V gene TRBV10-3, with TRBD1 matching over 9 bases. The germline gives CDR1 ENHRY, CDR2 SYGVKD. After removal of 3 bases from V and 11 bases from J, the junction contained 13 bases not matched to a gene. CDR3 length: 15 residues.

This clonotype was seen more than once but under ten times. This sequence joins TRBV27 and TRBJ2-3, with a tentative D call TRBD1 (6 bases). This CDR3 has 14 amino acids. The V gene lost 6 bases and the J gene lost 0 bases, with 10 bases spanning the gap. Germline V gene data show CDR1 as MNHEY and CDR2 as SMNVEV (reference sequence). CDR3 nucleotides: TGTGCCAGCAGGGGTAGGGGGAGCACAGATACGCAGTATTTT. Translation gives CASRGRGSTDTQYF.

The CDR3 loop reads CASSLGEGRLNEQFF. The CDR3 region has the DNA TGTGCCAGCAGCTTAGGGGAGGGGCGGCTCAATGAGCAGTTCTTC. The chain employs TRBV11-2 and TRBJ2-1; 7 bases agree with TRBD2. J gave up 6 bases and V 1 base, and 6 bases lay outside the gene matches. This CDR3 comprises 15 residues. CDR1 is SGHAT and CDR2 is FQNNGV in the germline V gene.

The V call is TRBV20-1, the J call TRBJ1-1; 8 bases line up with TRBD1. The CDR3 has 14 amino acids. Trimming cost V 3 bases and J 4 bases; bases outside gene matches: 7. Germline CDR1 reads DFQATT; CDR2 reads SNEGSKA (reference sequence). The CDR3 DNA sequence: TGCAGTGCTAGTGCCGGACAGGGTTTCACTGAAGCTTTCTTT. Its translation is CSASAGQGFTEAFF.

To note about this clonotype: One end of the junction does not line up with germline, which may come from a read error. The CDR3 nucleotides read TGTGGCAGCAGCTCCCTCACGGTAGTTTCAGCACAGGGCAATGAGCAGTTCTTC. Translating gives CGSSSLTVVSAQGNEQFF. The chain couples TRBV11-2 to TRBJ2-1; perhaps TRBD1 as D (6 bases). The CDR3 sequence is 18 residues long. Germline V gives CDR1 SGHAT, CDR2 FQNNGV. The whole variable domain, remainder taken from reference TRBV11-2 and TRBJ2-1, is EAGVAQSPRYKIIEKRQSVAFWCNPISGHATLYWYQQILGQGPKLLIQFQNNGVVDDSQLPKDRFSAERLKGVDSTLKIQPAKLEDSAVYLCGSSSLTVVSAQGNEQFFGPGTRLTVL.